This TCR beta chain came from a study of T cell repertoires in cytomegalovirus infection. CDR1 and CDR2 from the germline V gene are LNHDA and SQIVND (reference sequence). V dropped 5 bases and J dropped 3 bases, with 11 bases sitting between them. The CDR3 runs 14 residues. In TCRdb, the reads were re-called with MiXCR into one record per CDR3 protein. This table has about 220,000 distinct CDR3 sequences, 30% to 45% appearing once. Details on this clonotype: What it binds is not known.

Sequenced here: CD8+ T cells from cultured PBMCs, sampled from culture after CMV antigen stimulation. This TCR derives from a human donor in good health (CMV status not recorded). Some clones in this sample may be carry-over from other donors' samples. The rearrangement links TRBV19 to TRBJ1-5, with TRBD1 as a possible D gene (5 bases). CDR3 region: CASSPWDFNQPQHF. CDR3 in DNA: TGTGCCAGTAGTCCCTGGGACTTCAATCAGCCCCAGCATTTT. Full variable domain (missing parts from reference TRBV19 and TRBJ1-5): DGGITQSPKYLFRKEGQNVTLSCEQNLNHDAMYWYRQDPGQGLRLIYYSQIVNDFQKGDIAEGYSVSREKKESFPLTVTSAQKNPTAFYLCASSPWDFNQPQHFGDGTRLSIL.